This T cell receptor (beta chain) stems from a study of blood T cell repertoires in COVID-19. Overall study context: PBMCs, B-cell-depleted T cells, or T cells provided the cDNA or gDNA that made up the material.

Authors' methods: The authors estimated nucleated cell counts from reference gene primer amplification. The table came from immunoSEQ multiplex PCR; TCRdb's copy has only in-frame clones and leaves some out. From that table come the V and J calls and clone size; the DNA was used to work out D and trimming. The data show about 310,000 clones, with more than 75% seen just once and 1% held by the top ten. Germline lookup yields CDR1 SNHLY and CDR2 FYNNEI. CDR3 size: 17 residues. The V and J ends lost 2 bases and 6 bases, in that order; junction bases with no gene match: 11. Sequencing was carried out using peripheral blood. The clonotype originates from a middle-aged man with active or convalescent COVID-19. The V and J genes are TRBV2 and TRBJ1-4, with TRBD1 matching 8 bases. The CDR3 sequence: CASSEFRTGHLDEKLFF. The CDR3 DNA follows: TGTGCCAGCAGTGAATTCCGGACAGGGCATTTAGATGAAAAACTGTTTTTT.